The text below deals with one T cell receptor (beta chain). Its cognate antigen is unknown. The sample comes from a study of T cell responses to AZD1222 COVID-19 vaccine. Study results and limitations: Recipients of two AZD1222 doses showed rising Spike-specific TCR breadth and depth. After the peak T cell response, and only then, were repertoires sampled. Most donors were white British, females outnumbered males, and clonal diversity was possibly underestimated. Among vaccine-associated CD4 TCRs, coverage spanned spike, with dominance at 160-218 and 743-854.

The protocol was immunoSEQ multiplex PCR, while the TCRdb copy is restricted to in-frame clones and leaves out a portion. The table records 90,000 to 150,000 clones, about 85% of them present only once. Trimming pared 1 base from V and 6 bases from J, leaving 12 bases between. Germline V gene lookup returns CDR1 SGHTA and CDR2 FQGTGA. CDR3 length equals 15 residues. This sequence joins TRBV7-3 and TRBJ1-4; weak D call: TRBD1 (5 bases). The material was peripheral blood, obtained 28 days after the second AZD1222 dose. This TCR came from an adult who received the AZD1222 COVID-19 vaccine. The CDR3 is CASSLKGVRDEKLFF. The CDR3 DNA reads TGTGCCAGCAGCTTAAAAGGGGTCCGGGATGAAAAACTGTTTTTT.